This T cell receptor beta chain was sequenced in a study of T cell responses to AZD1222 COVID-19 vaccine. Study at large: Analyses pooled second doses at about 4 or about 12 weeks.

Repertoires were generated with immunoSEQ multiplex PCR, while TCRdb's copy carries only in-frame clones and drops some. The data show 100,000 to 150,000 clones, 75% to 95% seen once. General observations from the study: Just a handful of people given AZD1222 tested seropositive at baseline. Repertoires in all cases were sampled only once the peak T cell response had passed. Donors skewed white British and female; clonal diversity was possibly underestimated.

CDR1 SGHTA and CDR2 FQGTGA come from the germline V gene. The CDR3 has 15 amino acids. The V end was cut by 6 bases, the J end by 0 bases, with 9 bases between. In its sample, this clone ranks as medium-sized (0.01 to 0.1%). Its antigen is unknown. This clonotype originated in an adult in good health. The genes are TRBV7-3 and TRBJ1-6; D is unresolved. The material was peripheral blood, obtained on day 0 of AZD1222 vaccination. The CDR3 region has the DNA TGTGCCAGCAGTCGACTGGCCTCCTATAATTCACCCCTCCACTTT. This gives the protein CASSRLASYNSPLHF. Full variable domain (outside the CDR3, taken from reference TRBV7-3 and TRBJ1-6): GAGVSQTPSNKVTEKGKYVELRCDPISGHTALYWYRQSLGQGPEFLIYFQGTGAADDSGLPNDRFFAVRPEGSVSTLKIQRTERGDSAVYLCASSRLASYNSPLHFGNGTRLTVT.